Listed below are T cell receptor beta chains from one sample, sequenced in a study of lymphopenia after photon versus proton radiotherapy. Assay used: immunoSEQ multiplex PCR; TCRdb lists only in-frame clones, some missing. The sample lists around 13,000 clones, 70% to 85% occurring once. Sequenced here: peripheral blood, sampled from a patient treated with photon-based radiotherapy. The receptor source for this set is a man aged 50-59 years with gastric cancer. Both conserved end residues are part of each CDR3. The order of the fields is J gene, V gene, D gene, CDR3 protein, CDR3 DNA. D genes are given only for firm matches.

>TRBJ2-2|TRBV12-5|TRBD1
CASGPNRGAPNTGELFF
TGTGCTAGTGGTCCGAACAGGGGGGCCCCGAACACCGGGGAGCTGTTTTTT
>TRBJ1-1|TRBV5-1|-
CASSLGGGRTEAFF
TGCGCCAGCAGCTTGGGCGGGGGTAGGACTGAAGCTTTCTTT
>TRBJ2-3|TRBV19|-
CASSIQGFAANTQYF
TGTGCCAGTAGTATCCAGGGTTTTGCTGCGAATACGCAGTATTTT
>TRBJ1-3|TRBV19|-
CASTPSGGNTIYF
TGTGCCAGTACTCCCTCGGGCGGAAACACCATATATTTT
>TRBJ1-1|TRBV7-2|-
CASSFRTEAFF
TGTGCCAGCAGCTTTAGGACTGAAGCTTTCTTT
>TRBJ2-2|TRBV30|TRBD2
CAWSVGTSGGAVGELFF
TGTGCCTGGAGTGTAGGGACTAGCGGGGGGGCCGTCGGGGAGCTGTTTTTT
>TRBJ2-5|TRBV2|-
CASRTGTKETQYF
TGTGCCAGCAGGACCGGGACCAAAGAGACCCAGTACTTC
>TRBJ1-2|TRBV5-6|TRBD1
CASSFPGQGHYGYTF
TGTGCCAGCAGCTTTCCCGGACAGGGCCACTATGGCTACACCTTC
>TRBJ2-1|TRBV11-3|TRBD2
CASSLRGTSVQFF
TGTGCCAGCAGCTTACGCGGTACTAGCGTGCAGTTCTTC
>TRBJ2-7|TRBV5-1|-
CASSLGGNSYEQYF
TGCGCCAGCAGCTTGGGCGGGAATTCCTACGAGCAGTACTTC